The rows below give T cell receptor beta chains drawn from one sample of a study of blood T cell repertoires in COVID-19. Assay: immunoSEQ multiplex PCR; the TCRdb copy retains only in-frame clones and omits some. The repertoire holds some 360,000 clones, with roughly 86% as singletons. The sample comprised peripheral blood. These receptors all stem from a woman aged 55-69 years with COVID-19, enrolled during active disease. Each CDR3 is given with its conserved first and last residue.

j_call,v_call,cdr3_aa
TRBJ2-1,TRBV6-5,CASSYTDLAVNEQFF
TRBJ1-4,TRBV4-1,CASSQDGHSEKLFF
TRBJ1-4,TRBV18,CASSPTRGRANEKLFF
TRBJ1-5,TRBV7-6,CASSLNRGTNQPQHF
TRBJ2-2,TRBV6-6,CASSTYGGGTGELFF
TRBJ1-1,TRBV2,CASTQQGNTEAFF
TRBJ2-7,TRBV4-1,CASSQVVQGAIYEQYF
TRBJ2-3,TRBV19,CASKQRGASDTQYF
TRBJ1-5,TRBV18,CASSPLQGNNQPQHF
TRBJ2-1,TRBV9,CASSVSGGPYNEQFF
TRBJ1-1,TRBV28,CASSTSGQPNTEAFF
TRBJ1-5,TRBV28,CASSPPFLPQHF
TRBJ1-1,TRBV7-6,CASSRSGTEAFF
TRBJ1-1,TRBV5-1,CASSPQHRTVNTEAFF
TRBJ2-3,TRBV12-2,CASRSSGAGVQTDTQYF
TRBJ1-3,TRBV7-2,CASSLVGGSGNTIYF
TRBJ2-1,TRBV11-2,CASSLGAAGGAIEQFF
TRBJ2-7,TRBV10-3,CAISEWTGVSYEQYF
TRBJ2-2,TRBV5-1,CASSLLSSGGARTGELFF
TRBJ1-1,TRBV25-1,CASAGTPNTEAFF
TRBJ2-7,TRBV11-3,CASSPRTGKEQYF
TRBJ1-3,TRBV7-4,CASRRGASGNTIYF
TRBJ1-5,TRBV28,CASRASKGYYQPQHF
TRBJ1-1,TRBV5-1,CASSLDGGRLTEAFF
TRBJ2-1,TRBV19,CASSTGGDEQFF
TRBJ2-2,TRBV28,CASSLPQGRTGELFF
TRBJ2-2,TRBV24-1,CATSDTNTGELFF
TRBJ2-7,TRBV19,CASSRKGQGETYEQYF
TRBJ2-5,TRBV7-3,CASSLYGTPQETQYF
TRBJ2-7,TRBV6-5,CASTSYEQYF
TRBJ2-5,TRBV5-6,CASSYMIWTSGGEETQYF
TRBJ2-3,TRBV6-4,CATRDRGADTQYF
TRBJ1-2,TRBV19,CASSISAGNPYGYTF
TRBJ1-2,TRBV7-2,CASSLGRTGTGYGYTF
TRBJ1-2,TRBV29-1,CSVATGYYGYTF
TRBJ2-3,TRBV5-1,CASSSPSGGGADTQYF
TRBJ1-5,TRBV7-9,CASSAGQGASQPQHF
TRBJ2-3,TRBV6-5,CASKAGSTDTQYF
TRBJ2-3,TRBV18,CASSPPGTESTDTQYF
TRBJ2-2,TRBV18,CASSPGQTGELFF
TRBJ1-5,TRBV2,CASSEEGPIQPQHF
TRBJ1-6,TRBV15,CATSRSAQGGSPLHF